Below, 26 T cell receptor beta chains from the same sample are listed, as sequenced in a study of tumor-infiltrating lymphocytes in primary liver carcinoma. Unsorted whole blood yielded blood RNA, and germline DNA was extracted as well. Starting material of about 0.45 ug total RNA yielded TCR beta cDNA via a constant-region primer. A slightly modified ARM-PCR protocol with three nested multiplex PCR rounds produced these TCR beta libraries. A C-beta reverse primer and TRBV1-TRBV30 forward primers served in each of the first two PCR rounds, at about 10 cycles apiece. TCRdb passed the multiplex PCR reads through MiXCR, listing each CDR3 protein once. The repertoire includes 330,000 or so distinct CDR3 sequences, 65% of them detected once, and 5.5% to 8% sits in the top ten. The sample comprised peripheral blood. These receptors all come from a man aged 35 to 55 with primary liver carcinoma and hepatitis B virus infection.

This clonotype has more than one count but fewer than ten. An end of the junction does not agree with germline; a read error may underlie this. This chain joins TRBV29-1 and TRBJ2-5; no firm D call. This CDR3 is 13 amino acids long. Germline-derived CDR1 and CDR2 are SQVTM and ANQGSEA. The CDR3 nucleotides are TGCAGCGTTGACCGGACGGACCAAGAGACCCAGAACTTC. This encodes CSVDRTDQETQNF.

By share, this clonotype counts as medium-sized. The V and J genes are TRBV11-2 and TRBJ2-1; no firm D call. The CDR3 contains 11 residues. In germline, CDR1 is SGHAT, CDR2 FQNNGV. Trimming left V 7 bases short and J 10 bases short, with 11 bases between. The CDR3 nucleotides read TGTGCCAGCAACCCAGGACGGGAGCAGTTCTTC. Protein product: CASNPGREQFF.

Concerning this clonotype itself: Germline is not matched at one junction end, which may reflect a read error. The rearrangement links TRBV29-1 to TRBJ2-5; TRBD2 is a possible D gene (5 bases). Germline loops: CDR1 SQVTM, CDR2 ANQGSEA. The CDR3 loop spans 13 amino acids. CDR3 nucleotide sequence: TGCAACGTTGAGGAGGTGTGGGGAGAGACCCAGTACTTC. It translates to CNVEEVWGETQYF.

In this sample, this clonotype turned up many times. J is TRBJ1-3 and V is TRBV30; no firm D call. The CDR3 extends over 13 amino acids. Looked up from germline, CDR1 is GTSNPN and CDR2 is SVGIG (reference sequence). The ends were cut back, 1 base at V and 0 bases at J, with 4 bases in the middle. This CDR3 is CAWSAASGNTIYF. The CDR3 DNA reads TGTGCCTGGAGTGCCGCCTCTGGAAACACCATATATTTT.

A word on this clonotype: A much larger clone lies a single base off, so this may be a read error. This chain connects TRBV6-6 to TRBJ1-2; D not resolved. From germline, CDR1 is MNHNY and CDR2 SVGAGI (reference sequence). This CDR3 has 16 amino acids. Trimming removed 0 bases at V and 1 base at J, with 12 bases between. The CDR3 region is CASSYSNRILNYGYTF. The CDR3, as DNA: TGTGCCAGCAGTTACTCGAATCGCATACTTAACTATGGCTACACCTTC.

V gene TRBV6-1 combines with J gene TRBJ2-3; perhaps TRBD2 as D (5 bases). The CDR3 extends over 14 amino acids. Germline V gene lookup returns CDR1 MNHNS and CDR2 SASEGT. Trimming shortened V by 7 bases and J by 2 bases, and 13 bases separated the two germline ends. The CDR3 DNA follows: TGTGCCAGCATCGGGCGGGCTCCCACAGATACGCAGTATTTT. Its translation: CASIGRAPTDTQYF.

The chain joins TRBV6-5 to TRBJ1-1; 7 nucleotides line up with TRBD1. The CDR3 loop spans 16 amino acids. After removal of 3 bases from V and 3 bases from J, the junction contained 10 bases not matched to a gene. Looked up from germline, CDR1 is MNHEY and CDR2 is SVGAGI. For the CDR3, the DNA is TGTGCCAGCAGTTATTTCGGGGACAGTTTGGACACTGAAGCTTTCTTT. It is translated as CASSYFGDSLDTEAFF.

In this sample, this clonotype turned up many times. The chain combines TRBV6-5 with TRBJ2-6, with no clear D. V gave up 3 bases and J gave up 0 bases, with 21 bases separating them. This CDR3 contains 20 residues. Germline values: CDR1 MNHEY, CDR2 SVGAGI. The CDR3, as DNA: TGTGCCAGCAGTTATGGGCTACCAGGTTCATTTAGCTCTGGGGCCAACGTCCTGACTTTC. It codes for CASSYGLPGSFSSGANVLTF.

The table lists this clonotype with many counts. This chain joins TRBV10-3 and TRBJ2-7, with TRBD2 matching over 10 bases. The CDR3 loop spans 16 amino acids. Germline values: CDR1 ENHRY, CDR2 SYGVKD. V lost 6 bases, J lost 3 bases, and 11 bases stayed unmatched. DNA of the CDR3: TGTGCCATCAGCCGGGGGGCACTAGCGGGATTCTACGAGCAGTACTTC. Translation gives CAISRGALAGFYEQYF.

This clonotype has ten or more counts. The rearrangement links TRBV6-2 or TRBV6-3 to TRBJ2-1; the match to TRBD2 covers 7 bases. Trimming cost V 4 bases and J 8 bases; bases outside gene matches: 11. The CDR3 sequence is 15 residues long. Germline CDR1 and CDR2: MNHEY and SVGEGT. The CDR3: CASSSLAGVGDEQFF. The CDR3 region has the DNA TGTGCCAGCAGTTCCCTCGCGGGAGTTGGAGATGAGCAGTTCTTC.

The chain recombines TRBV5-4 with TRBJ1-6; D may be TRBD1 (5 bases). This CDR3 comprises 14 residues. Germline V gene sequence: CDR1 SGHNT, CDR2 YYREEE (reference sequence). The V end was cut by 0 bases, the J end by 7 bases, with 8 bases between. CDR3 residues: CASSLDGANSPLHF. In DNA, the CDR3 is TGTGCCAGCAGCTTGGACGGGGCAAATTCACCCCTCCACTTT.

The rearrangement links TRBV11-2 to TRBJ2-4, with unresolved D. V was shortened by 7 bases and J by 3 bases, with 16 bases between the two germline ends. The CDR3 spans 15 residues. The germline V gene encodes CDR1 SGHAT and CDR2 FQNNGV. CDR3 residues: CASNSNLLVKNIQYF. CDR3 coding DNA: TGTGCCAGCAACTCCAACCTGCTAGTCAAAAACATTCAGTACTTC.

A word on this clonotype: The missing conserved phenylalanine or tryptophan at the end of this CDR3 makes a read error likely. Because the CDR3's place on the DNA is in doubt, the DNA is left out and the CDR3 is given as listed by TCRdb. The CDR3 reads CASSSRGSFGLYEQYL. V is TRBV11-1 and J is TRBJ2-7. The CDR3 sequence runs 16 residues, both termini included. Germline loops: CDR1 SGHAT, CDR2 FQDESV (reference sequence).

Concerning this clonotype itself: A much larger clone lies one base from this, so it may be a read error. CDR3 coding DNA: TGTACCAGCAGTTACTCGGGACTTGACGAGACCCAGTACTTC. It encodes CTSSYSGLDETQYF. V gene TRBV6-6 combines with J gene TRBJ2-5; tentatively, D is TRBD2 (6 bases). This CDR3 spans 14 amino acids. The V gene's germline CDR1 is MNHNY and CDR2 SVGAGI (reference sequence).

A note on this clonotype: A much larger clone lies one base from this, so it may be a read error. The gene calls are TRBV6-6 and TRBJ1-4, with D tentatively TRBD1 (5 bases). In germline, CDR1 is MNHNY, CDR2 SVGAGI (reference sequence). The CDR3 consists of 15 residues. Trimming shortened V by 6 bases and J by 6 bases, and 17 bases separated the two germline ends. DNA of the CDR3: TGTGCCAGCAGCAGACGGGGGGATGGAGATGAAAAACTGTTTTTT. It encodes CASSRRGDGDEKLFF.

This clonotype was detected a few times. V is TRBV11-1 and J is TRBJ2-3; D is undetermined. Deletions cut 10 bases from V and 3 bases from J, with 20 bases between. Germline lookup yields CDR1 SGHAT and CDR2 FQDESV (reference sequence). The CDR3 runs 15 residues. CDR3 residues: CAISSDTQLTDTQYF. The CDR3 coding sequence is TGTGCCATCAGTTCGGATACTCAGCTTACAGATACGCAGTATTTT. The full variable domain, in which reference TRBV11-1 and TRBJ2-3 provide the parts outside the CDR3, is EAEVAQSPRYKITEKSQAVAFWCDPISGHATLYWYRQILGQGPELLVQFQDESVVDDSQLPKDRFSAERLKGVDSTLKIQPAELGDSAMYLCAISSDTQLTDTQYFGPGTRLTVL.

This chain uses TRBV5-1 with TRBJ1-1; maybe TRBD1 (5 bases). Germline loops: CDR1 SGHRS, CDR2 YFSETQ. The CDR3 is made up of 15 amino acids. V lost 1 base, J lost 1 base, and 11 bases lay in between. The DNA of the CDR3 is TGCGCCAGCAGCTTGTTTGGGGGGTCGAACACTGAAGCTTTCTTT. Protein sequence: CASSLFGGSNTEAFF.

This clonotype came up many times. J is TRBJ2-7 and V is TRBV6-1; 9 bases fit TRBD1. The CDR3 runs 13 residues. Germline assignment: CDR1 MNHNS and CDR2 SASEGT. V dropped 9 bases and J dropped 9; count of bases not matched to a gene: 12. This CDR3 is CASGTGTGKGQYF. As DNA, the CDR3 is TGTGCCAGTGGGACAGGGACGGGCAAGGGGCAGTACTTC.

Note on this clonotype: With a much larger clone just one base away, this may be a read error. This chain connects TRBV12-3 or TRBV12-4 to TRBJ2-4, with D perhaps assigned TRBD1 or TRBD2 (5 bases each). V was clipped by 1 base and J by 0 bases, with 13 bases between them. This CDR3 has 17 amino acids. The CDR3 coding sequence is TGTGCCAGCAGTTTAGGGGGGAAATGGCTAGCCAAAAACATTCAGTACTTC. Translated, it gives CASSLGGKWLAKNIQYF.

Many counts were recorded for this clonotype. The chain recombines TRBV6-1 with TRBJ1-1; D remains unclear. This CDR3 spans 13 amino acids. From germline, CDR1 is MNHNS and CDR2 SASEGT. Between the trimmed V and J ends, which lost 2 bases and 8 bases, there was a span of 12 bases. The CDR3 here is CASSEREAREAFF. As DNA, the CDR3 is TGTGCCAGCAGTGAAAGGGAGGCACGGGAAGCTTTCTTT.

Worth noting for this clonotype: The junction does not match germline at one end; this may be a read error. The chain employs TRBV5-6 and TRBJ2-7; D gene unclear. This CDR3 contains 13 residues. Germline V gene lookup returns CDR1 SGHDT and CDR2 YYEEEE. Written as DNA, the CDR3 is TGTGCCAGCAGCGTGTCTCCGGGTTACGAGCGGTACTTC. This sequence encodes CASSVSPGYERYF.

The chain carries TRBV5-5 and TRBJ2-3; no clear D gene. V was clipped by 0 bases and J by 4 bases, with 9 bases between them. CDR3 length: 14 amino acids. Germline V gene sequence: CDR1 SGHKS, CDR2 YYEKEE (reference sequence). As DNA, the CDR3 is TGTGCCAGCAGCTTGGAAAGAGCAGCAGATACGCAGTATTTT. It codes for CASSLERAADTQYF.

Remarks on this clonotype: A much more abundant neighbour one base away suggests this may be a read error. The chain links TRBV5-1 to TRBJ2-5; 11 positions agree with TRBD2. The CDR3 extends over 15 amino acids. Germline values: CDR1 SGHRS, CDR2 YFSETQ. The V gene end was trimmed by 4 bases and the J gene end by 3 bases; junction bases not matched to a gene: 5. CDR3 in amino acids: CASSHGTSGKETQYF. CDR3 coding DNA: TGCGCCAGCAGCCACGGGACTAGCGGCAAAGAGACCCAGTACTTC.

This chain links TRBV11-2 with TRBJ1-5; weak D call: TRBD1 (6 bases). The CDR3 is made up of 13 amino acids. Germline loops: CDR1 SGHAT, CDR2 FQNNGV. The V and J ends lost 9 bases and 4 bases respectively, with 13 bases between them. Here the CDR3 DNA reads TGTGCCAGTAGCATCGGACAGAATCAGCCCCAGCATTTT. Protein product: CASSIGQNQPQHF.

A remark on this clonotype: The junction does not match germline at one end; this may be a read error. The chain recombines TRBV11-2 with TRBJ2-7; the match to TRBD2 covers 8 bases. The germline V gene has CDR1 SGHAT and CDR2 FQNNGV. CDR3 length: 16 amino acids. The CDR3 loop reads CASSLVASGWPYERYF. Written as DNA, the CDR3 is TGCGCCAGCAGCTTAGTAGCTAGCGGGTGGCCCTACGAGCGGTACTTC.

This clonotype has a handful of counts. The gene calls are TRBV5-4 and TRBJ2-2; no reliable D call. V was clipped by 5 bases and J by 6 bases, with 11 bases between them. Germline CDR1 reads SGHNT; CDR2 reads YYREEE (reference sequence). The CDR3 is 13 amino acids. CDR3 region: CASRLYSSGELFF. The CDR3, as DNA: TGTGCCAGCAGGCTCTACAGTTCCGGGGAGCTGTTTTTT.